These T cell receptor beta chains were read from a single sample in a study of blood T cell repertoires in COVID-19. Here immunoSEQ multiplex PCR was the method, and the copy in TCRdb shows in-frame clones only, minus some. The sample lists about 200,000 clones; 90% were seen once. The sample consisted of peripheral blood. All receptors come from a man aged 50-60 years with acute or convalescent COVID-19. Both conserved end residues are part of each CDR3. A D gene is named only where the DNA matches it firmly. Clone sizes are given selectively: once, few, many, or a class where the clone is expanded.

J gene	V gene	clone size	D gene	CDR3 DNA	CDR3 protein
TRBJ1-2	TRBV5-1	.	TRBD1	TGCGCCAGCAGCTTGGGGGGACAGACCGGCTATGGCTACACCTTC	CASSLGGQTGYGYTF
TRBJ1-4	TRBV5-1	.	TRBD1	TGCGCCAGCAGCTGGGGACAGGGAACGGAAAAACTGTTTTTT	CASSWGQGTEKLFF
TRBJ2-1	TRBV5-4	.	.	TGTGCCAGCAGCTTGGTAGATGTTGAGCAGTTCTTC	CASSLVDVEQFF
TRBJ1-5	TRBV25-1	few	TRBD1	TGTGCCAGCAGTGAACCGGGACAGAATCAGCCCCAGCATTTT	CASSEPGQNQPQHF
TRBJ2-1	TRBV5-1	.	TRBD2	TGCGCCAGCAGCTTGCTGGCTAGCGGGGGGTTGAATGAGCAGTTCTTC	CASSLLASGGLNEQFF
TRBJ1-2	TRBV7-2	.	TRBD1	TGTGCCAGCAGGCTCCCCGGGACAGGGGGCAACTATGGCTACACCTTC	CASRLPGTGGNYGYTF
TRBJ1-5	TRBV18	.	.	TGTGCCAGCTCACCGGGAGACCTCAACAATCAGCCCCAGCATTTT	CASSPGDLNNQPQHF
TRBJ2-7	TRBV3-1/TRBV3-2	.	.	TGTGCCAGCAGCCAAGGTCCCTTCTCCTACGAGCAGTACTTC	CASSQGPFSYEQYF
TRBJ2-7	TRBV7-2	few	TRBD1	TGTGCCAGCAGCTCGTACAGGGGCCCGACCTACGAGCAGTACTTC	CASSSYRGPTYEQYF
TRBJ1-2	TRBV2	.	.	TGTGCCAGCACCCTAGGGGGGGGGTTTGACTATGGCTACACCTTC	CASTLGGGFDYGYTF
TRBJ2-7	TRBV6-6	.	.	TGTGCCAGCAGTTACGGCCGGGGTGGTTACGAGCAGTACTTC	CASSYGRGGYEQYF
TRBJ2-3	TRBV15	.	TRBD1	TGTGCCACCAGCAGAGGACAGGGAGGCACAGATACGCAGTATTTT	CATSRGQGGTDTQYF
TRBJ1-1	TRBV10-1	.	.	TGCGCCAGCACCCCGCGCCTGAACACTGAAGCTTTCTTT	CASTPRLNTEAFF
TRBJ1-2	TRBV27	.	TRBD1	TGTGCCAGCAGTAAAACCGGGAGAGGGGGCTACGGCTATGGCTACACCTTC	CASSKTGRGGYGYGYTF
TRBJ2-1	TRBV5-5	.	TRBD2	TGTGCCAGCAGCTCTAGCGGGGACTCCTACAATGAGCAGTTCTTC	CASSSSGDSYNEQFF
TRBJ1-4	TRBV18	.	.	TGTGCCAGCTCACCATCCAGGGTCGATGAAAAACTGTTTTTT	CASSPSRVDEKLFF
TRBJ2-1	TRBV29-1	.	TRBD2	TGCAGCGTTGCCAGCGGGGGTTACAATGAGCAGTTCTTC	CSVASGGYNEQFF
TRBJ2-3	TRBV7-9	.	TRBD2	TGTGCCAGCAGCTCGGGACTACAAATCATCACAGATACGCAGTATTTT	CASSSGLQIITDTQYF
TRBJ2-7	TRBV5-1	.	.	TGCGCCAGCAGCTTCTCCGGGAGAAACTACGAGCAGTACTTC	CASSFSGRNYEQYF
TRBJ2-3	TRBV2	.	TRBD2	TGTGCCAGCAGTGCTGGTGTCTTAGCGGGAGGGTACACAGATACGCAGTATTTT	CASSAGVLAGGYTDTQYF
TRBJ1-3	TRBV19	.	.	TGTGCCAGTAGTATTTCTTCAGCGGGAGCCGGAAACACCATATATTTT	CASSISSAGAGNTIYF
TRBJ1-4	TRBV7-2	.	TRBD1	TGTGCCAGCAGCTCTACAGGGGTTGGAGATGAAAAACTGTTTTTT	CASSSTGVGDEKLFF
TRBJ2-4	TRBV9	.	TRBD2	TGTGCCAGCAGCGTAGGATTGGGGACTAGCGGGAGTCCCAAAAACATTCAGTACTTC	CASSVGLGTSGSPKNIQYF
TRBJ1-1	TRBV20-1	.	TRBD1	TGCAGTGCTAGTAGACAGGGGATGACTGAAGCTTTCTTT	CSASRQGMTEAFF
TRBJ2-3	TRBV2	.	TRBD2	TGTGCCAGCAGTGAAGCACCGGGGAGCGGGAGAGAGTCAGATACGCAGTATTTT	CASSEAPGSGRESDTQYF
TRBJ2-5	TRBV20-1	.	TRBD1	TGCAGTGGAGGGACAGAAGAGACCCAGTACTTC	CSGGTEETQYF
TRBJ2-5	TRBV7-9	once	TRBD2	TGTGCCAGCAGCTCTAGCGGGGGGGCTGGAGAGACCCAGTACTTC	CASSSSGGAGETQYF
TRBJ2-6	TRBV28	.	.	TGTGCCAGCAGTGTCGACAGCTCTGGGGCCAACGTCCTGACTTTC	CASSVDSSGANVLTF
TRBJ1-2	TRBV29-1	.	TRBD1	TGCAGCGTTGACCCGACAGGGGAGAACTATGGCTACACCTTC	CSVDPTGENYGYTF
TRBJ1-1	TRBV2	.	TRBD1	TGTGCCAGCTTACAACCCTCCCGGGACAGGGGGAACACTGAAGCTTTCTTT	CASLQPSRDRGNTEAFF
TRBJ2-5	TRBV3-1/TRBV3-2	.	.	TGTGCCAGCAGCCCTGTAAATGGACTTCTACAAGGAACCCAGTACTTC	CASSPVNGLLQGTQYF
TRBJ2-3	TRBV19	.	TRBD1	TGTGCCAGTACCGGGACAGGGGATACAGATACGCAGTATTTT	CASTGTGDTDTQYF
TRBJ1-3	TRBV2	.	.	TGTGCCAGCAGTCTACAGGGAAACACCATATATTTT	CASSLQGNTIYF
TRBJ2-1	TRBV4-1	.	.	TGCGCCAGCAGCCAAGTTTCGGTTCGATCCTACAATGAGCAGTTCTTC	CASSQVSVRSYNEQFF
TRBJ2-3	TRBV28	few	TRBD2	TGTGCCAGCAGTTCCCTAGCGGAAGGATCAGATACGCAGTATTTT	CASSSLAEGSDTQYF
TRBJ1-4	TRBV7-9	.	.	TGTGCCAGCAGCCCACCAGGAGGGATTTATGAAAAACTGTTTTTT	CASSPPGGIYEKLFF
TRBJ2-3	TRBV7-9	.	TRBD1	TGTGCCAGCAGCCGGACCAACAGGGGGGATACGCAGTATTTT	CASSRTNRGDTQYF
TRBJ2-2	TRBV4-3	.	TRBD1	TGCGCCAGCAGCCAAGTCGGGACAGGAGCCACCGGGGAGCTGTTTTTT	CASSQVGTGATGELFF
TRBJ2-1	TRBV7-2	.	TRBD2	TGTGCCAGCAGCTTAGGAGCGGGAGGGCCCGTCGATGAGCAGTTCTTC	CASSLGAGGPVDEQFF